Each of the 9 T cell receptor beta chains below was sequenced from the same sample in a study of cytomegalovirus exposure and HLA in healthy donors. Amplification used 60 Vbeta primers and 13 Jbeta primers. Generated by immunoSEQ multiplex PCR, the TCRdb table keeps only in-frame clones and is missing some. The listing records more than 70,000 clones. Sequencing was carried out using PBMCs. These receptors were collected from an older woman in good health and CMV-seronegative.

The chain recombines TRBV14 with TRBJ2-5; 8 bases match TRBD2. The DNA end is more similar to TRBJ2-7, so the J call may be wrong. The germline gives CDR1 SGHDN, CDR2 FVKESK. This CDR3 has 15 amino acids. The CDR3 region has the DNA TGTGCCAGCAGCCAATTTGCGGGAGGAAACTACGAGCAGTACTTC. It is translated as CASSQFAGGNYEQYF.

The genes are TRBV13 and TRBJ2-3; D might be TRBD2 (5 bases). Germline V gene lookup returns CDR1 PRHDT and CDR2 FYEKMQ (reference sequence). The CDR3 is 15 residues long. Trimming took off 6 bases at V and 0 bases at J, with 13 bases between the two ends. The CDR3 spells CASSKSSGSTDTQYF. CDR3 DNA sequence: TGTGCCAGCAGTAAGTCAAGCGGCAGCACAGATACGCAGTATTTT.

The CDR3: CAISPGTSAQETQYF. CDR3 nucleotides: TGTGCCATCAGCCCCGGGACTAGCGCTCAAGAGACCCAGTACTTC. The V call is TRBV10-3, the J call TRBJ2-5; 10 positions match TRBD2. The germline gives CDR1 ENHRY, CDR2 SYGVKD. This CDR3 region has 15 residues. With 6 bases clipped from V and 2 bases from J, the junction kept 6 bases outside the gene matches.

This chain uses TRBV28 with TRBJ1-2; 10 positions match TRBD1. The CDR3 sequence is 12 residues long. With V trimmed by 8 bases and J by 5 bases, 2 bases remained unmatched. In germline, CDR1 is MDHEN, CDR2 SYDVKM. CDR3 region: CASGQGVYGYTF. CDR3 in DNA: TGTGCCAGCGGACAGGGGGTATATGGCTACACCTTC.

The chain employs TRBV5-4 and TRBJ2-3; perhaps TRBD2 as D (6 bases). With 1 base removed from V and 4 bases from J, the gap between germline ends came to 13 bases. The germline gives CDR1 SGHNT, CDR2 YYREEE (reference sequence). The CDR3 consists of 15 residues. This CDR3 reads CASSLPGAGADTQYF. As DNA, the CDR3 is TGTGCCAGCAGCTTGCCGGGAGCGGGCGCAGATACGCAGTATTTT.

The V gene is TRBV4-1, the J gene TRBJ2-5, with TRBD2 as a possible D gene (6 bases). This CDR3 is 14 amino acids long. The V gene's germline CDR1 is MGHRA and CDR2 YSYEKL. Trimming stripped 2 bases from V and 1 base from J, with 8 bases between. The CDR3 spells CASSQSLAQETQYF. CDR3 DNA sequence: TGCGCCAGCAGCCAATCACTAGCCCAAGAGACCCAGTACTTC.

The chain joins TRBV28 to TRBJ1-1; D ambiguous. CDR3 length: 15 residues. Germline V gene lookup returns CDR1 MDHEN and CDR2 SYDVKM. The ends were cut back, 5 bases at V and 4 bases at J, with 17 bases in the middle. CDR3 sequence: CASSTVAGSGTEAFF. The DNA of the CDR3 is TGTGCCAGCAGTACCGTGGCGGGGTCTGGCACTGAAGCTTTCTTT.

The chain is built from TRBV7-8 and TRBJ1-5; D ambiguous. Germline values: CDR1 SGHVS, CDR2 FQNEAQ. Deletions cut 4 bases from V and 8 bases from J, with 18 bases between. This CDR3 is built from 15 residues. The CDR3 loop reads CASSSVPGPSKPQHF. The CDR3 bases are TGTGCCAGCAGCTCGGTCCCGGGTCCCAGCAAGCCCCAGCATTTT.

With respect to this clone: Other DNA sequences in this specimen translate into the identical CDR3. The chain employs TRBV20-1 and TRBJ2-7, with a weak D call TRBD2 (5 bases). The CDR3 consists of 11 residues. Germline V gene data show CDR1 as DFQATT and CDR2 as SNEGSKA (reference sequence). Trimming cost V 6 bases and J 3 bases, with 9 bases left between them. The CDR3 nucleotides are TGCAGTGCCCAGGAGGACTACGAGCAGTACTTC. Residues: CSAQEDYEQYF.